Listed below are T cell receptor beta chains from one sample, sequenced in a study of PD-1 blockade in mismatch repair-deficient tumors. Using immunoSEQ multiplex PCR, the repertoire was profiled, and TCRdb retains in-frame clones only, with some absent. Of 50,000 or so clones detected, under 85% appear once; the ten largest clones hold more than 3%. Sequences were derived from PBMCs, sampled before pembrolizumab treatment. The origin of the receptors is an adult with mismatch repair-deficient cancer. Each CDR3 is given with its conserved first and last residue. The D gene is left open where the match is weak. Size tells how often a clone was seen (once, few, many) or the class of an expanded clone, and some rows leave it out.

size: -
J: TRBJ1-1
V: TRBV13
D: -
DNA: TGTGCCAGCAGCTTAGCTCGGACGAGGAACACTGAAGCTTTCTTT
CDR3: CASSLARTRNTEAFF

size: -
J: TRBJ2-1
V: TRBV9
D: -
DNA: TGTGCCAGCAGCGCCATAGACGATGAGCAGTTCTTC
CDR3: CASSAIDDEQFF

size: -
J: TRBJ2-7
V: TRBV19
D: -
DNA: TGTGCCAGTAGTATCCCGGGGCTCAGCTACGAGCAGTACTTC
CDR3: CASSIPGLSYEQYF

size: -
J: TRBJ2-1
V: TRBV7-2
D: -
DNA: TGTGCCAGCAGCTTGTTGAGCACCAACTTTGGGTACAATGAGCAGTTCTTC
CDR3: CASSLLSTNFGYNEQFF

size: -
J: TRBJ1-1
V: TRBV10-3
D: -
DNA: TGTGCCATCAGTGGTGGAGGTGGCAGCGGAGGCACTGAAGCTTTCTTT
CDR3: CAISGGGGSGGTEAFF

size: once
J: TRBJ2-2
V: TRBV7-2
D: TRBD2
DNA: TGTGCCAGCAGCTTCAGGCTAGCGGGAGGCCCGAACACCGGGGAGCTGTTTTTT
CDR3: CASSFRLAGGPNTGELFF

size: -
J: TRBJ1-1
V: TRBV18
D: -
DNA: TGTGCCAGCTCACCAGTGGGGGATACTGAAGCTTTCTTT
CDR3: CASSPVGDTEAFF

size: -
J: TRBJ1-3
V: TRBV7-2
D: -
DNA: TGTGCCAGCAGCTTAGCGCCTGGAAACACCATATATTTT
CDR3: CASSLAPGNTIYF

size: -
J: TRBJ1-1
V: TRBV2
D: -
DNA: TGTGCCAGCTCTAAATCGACAGTCATGAACACTGAAGCTTTCTTT
CDR3: CASSKSTVMNTEAFF

size: -
J: TRBJ2-6
V: TRBV27
D: -
DNA: TGTGCCAGCACGCGCCTCTCTGGGGCCAACGTCCTGACTTTC
CDR3: CASTRLSGANVLTF

size: -
J: TRBJ1-2
V: TRBV7-2
D: -
DNA: TGTGCCAGCACCCCTTCCGGGACGGCTTATGGCTACACCTTC
CDR3: CASTPSGTAYGYTF

size: -
J: TRBJ2-1
V: TRBV6-1
D: -
DNA: TGTGCCAGCAGTGAATCTCAGTGGGGCTCCTACAATGAGCAGTTCTTC
CDR3: CASSESQWGSYNEQFF

size: once
J: TRBJ2-5
V: TRBV13
D: -
DNA: TGTGCCAGCAGCACCAGACAGGTGCGGGAGACCCAGTACTTC
CDR3: CASSTRQVRETQYF

size: -
J: TRBJ1-1
V: TRBV5-4
D: -
DNA: TGTGCCAGCAGCTGGGGCGTTGGTGACACTGAAGCTTTCTTT
CDR3: CASSWGVGDTEAFF

size: -
J: TRBJ2-7
V: TRBV7-2
D: -
DNA: TGTGCCAGCAGCTTGTGGGGAAGTGCCTACGAGCAGTACTTC
CDR3: CASSLWGSAYEQYF

size: -
J: TRBJ2-1
V: TRBV15
D: TRBD2
DNA: TGTGCCACCAGCAGAGGAGCGGGGGAGAGGCTTTTCCAAGTGGGGTCCTACAATGAGCAGTTCTTC
CDR3: CATSRGAGERLFQVGSYNEQFF

size: -
J: TRBJ1-2
V: TRBV7-2
D: -
DNA: TGTGCCAGCAGCTTAGACCATGGGCGTGGCTACACCTTC
CDR3: CASSLDHGRGYTF

size: medium-sized
J: TRBJ2-7
V: TRBV19
D: TRBD1
DNA: TGTGCCAGTAACCCGGGACAGGGAGACGAGCAGTACTTC
CDR3: CASNPGQGDEQYF

size: -
J: TRBJ2-7
V: TRBV5-6
D: TRBD1
DNA: TGTGCCAGCAGCTCACCTCCGGGACAGGGTATTTACGAGCAGTACTTC
CDR3: CASSSPPGQGIYEQYF

size: once
J: TRBJ1-2
V: TRBV25-1
D: TRBD1
DNA: TGTGCCAGCAGTGAAAACTTGAGACAGGGAGATGGCTACACCTTC
CDR3: CASSENLRQGDGYTF

size: -
J: TRBJ2-1
V: TRBV7-3
D: TRBD2
DNA: TGTGCCAGCAGCTTACAGAGCGGGAGGGCCGAGAATGAGCAGTTCTTC
CDR3: CASSLQSGRAENEQFF

size: few
J: TRBJ2-7
V: TRBV18
D: TRBD1
DNA: TGTGCCAGCTCACCCGGACAGGGGGCCGAGCAGTACTTC
CDR3: CASSPGQGAEQYF

size: -
J: TRBJ1-5
V: TRBV19
D: TRBD1
DNA: TGTGCCAGTAGTATAGAATCCGCAGGGGGGAGCAATCAGCCCCAGCATTTT
CDR3: CASSIESAGGSNQPQHF

size: -
J: TRBJ2-5
V: TRBV7-3
D: -
DNA: TGTGCCAGCAGCCCACGGGGGTGGGAGACCCAGTACTTC
CDR3: CASSPRGWETQYF

size: -
J: TRBJ2-7
V: TRBV7-2
D: TRBD1
DNA: TGTGCCAGCAGCCCCGACAGGGCCCCGAGCTACGAGCAGTACTTC
CDR3: CASSPDRAPSYEQYF

size: -
J: TRBJ2-2
V: TRBV6-6
D: TRBD1
DNA: TGTGCCAGCAGTTACGGTGCAGGGGGCACCGGGGAGCTGTTTTTT
CDR3: CASSYGAGGTGELFF

size: -
J: TRBJ1-1
V: TRBV6-5
D: TRBD1
DNA: TGTGCCAGCAGTTATACAGGGGTCATGAACACTGAAGCTTTCTTT
CDR3: CASSYTGVMNTEAFF

size: few
J: TRBJ2-3
V: TRBV7-6
D: TRBD2
DNA: TGTGCCAGCAGCTCCGGACTAGCGGGAGCAGATACGCAGTATTTT
CDR3: CASSSGLAGADTQYF

size: -
J: TRBJ2-7
V: TRBV4-2
D: -
DNA: TGTGCCAGCAGCCTCCGTCCGGGTAACTCCTACGAGCAGTACTTC
CDR3: CASSLRPGNSYEQYF

size: few
J: TRBJ2-3
V: TRBV6-4
D: TRBD1
DNA: TGTGCCAGCAGTGTCTCCGGGACAGGGGGCGCAGATACGCAGTATTTT
CDR3: CASSVSGTGGADTQYF

size: -
J: TRBJ2-1
V: TRBV2
D: TRBD2
DNA: TGTGCCAGCAGCCGGACTAGCGGTGGCTTCGGGGAGCAGTTCTTC
CDR3: CASSRTSGGFGEQFF

size: -
J: TRBJ1-1
V: TRBV19
D: -
DNA: TGTGCCAGTAGTATAGGGCGGAAGAACACTGAAGCTTTCTTT
CDR3: CASSIGRKNTEAFF

size: once
J: TRBJ1-1
V: TRBV27
D: -
DNA: TGTGCCAGCAGTTTAGAGGGGGGTGAAGCTTTCTTT
CDR3: CASSLEGGEAFF

size: -
J: TRBJ2-2
V: TRBV2
D: TRBD2
DNA: TGTGCCAGCAGTAGACTAGCACAGAACACCGGGGAGCTGTTTTTT
CDR3: CASSRLAQNTGELFF

size: -
J: TRBJ2-4
V: TRBV14
D: -
DNA: TGTGCCAGCAGCCCCTTCCTTGGAAACATTCAGTACTTC
CDR3: CASSPFLGNIQYF

size: few
J: TRBJ1-3
V: TRBV5-4
D: -
DNA: TGTGCCAGCAGCGTGGACGGAAACACCATATATTTT
CDR3: CASSVDGNTIYF